The rows below give T cell receptor beta chains drawn from one sample of a study of T cell changes during pregnancy in multiple sclerosis. Sequencing used immunoSEQ multiplex PCR; TCRdb keeps in-frame clones, though not all of them. The data show roughly 75,000 clones, approximately 92% seen once. This sample comprised peripheral blood, obtained in the third trimester of pregnancy. Source of these receptors: a female donor in good health, enrolled as a control in a pregnancy study. Both conserved end residues are part of each CDR3. A D gene is named only where the DNA matches it firmly. Size is omitted from some rows. Given values are once, few, many or a class for expanded clones.

TRBJ2-1,NA,12,NA,TRBV5-1,TGCGCCAGCAGCTTGGACTTAAATGAGCAGTTCTTC,CASSLDLNEQFF
TRBJ2-7,TRBD1,13,NA,TRBV11-2,TGTGCCAGCAGCTCCGGGACAGGGGGCGAGCAGTACTTC,CASSSGTGGEQYF
TRBJ2-5,TRBD2,13,NA,TRBV18,TGTGCCAGCTCCAGCGGGAGCCAAGAGACCCAGTACTTC,CASSSGSQETQYF
TRBJ2-7,TRBD1,17,NA,TRBV19,TGTGCCAGTAGTATAGGTTCGGGGACAGATGGGTCCTACGAGCAGTACTTC,CASSIGSGTDGSYEQYF
TRBJ2-1,TRBD2,15,NA,TRBV2,TGTGCCAGCAGTGGGACTAGCGGTTCCTACAATGAGCAGTTCTTC,CASSGTSGSYNEQFF
TRBJ2-7,TRBD1,17,once,TRBV11-2,TGTGCCAGCAGCCAGGGCCGGACAGGGAGTAGCCCCTACGAGCAGTACTTC,CASSQGRTGSSPYEQYF
TRBJ1-2,TRBD1,14,few,TRBV5-1,TGCGCCAGCAGCTTTCAGGGGGGCGACTATGGCTACACCTTC,CASSFQGGDYGYTF
TRBJ2-7,TRBD2,16,NA,TRBV11-2,TGTGCCAGCAGCCCCCTTATAAGGACTAGCGACTACGAGCAGTACTTC,CASSPLIRTSDYEQYF
TRBJ1-2,TRBD1,14,NA,TRBV10-3,TGTGCCATCAAACGGGACAGGGGTAACTATGGCTACACCTTC,CAIKRDRGNYGYTF
TRBJ1-2,NA,12,NA,TRBV19,TGTGCCAGTAACTCAGGAAACTATGGCTACACCTTC,CASNSGNYGYTF
TRBJ2-7,NA,14,NA,TRBV11-2,TGTGCCAGCAGCTCACAGGGCCATGCCTACGAGCAGTACTTC,CASSSQGHAYEQYF
TRBJ2-1,NA,15,NA,TRBV18,TGTGCCAGCTCACCCCCGTCTCTGTCTTACAATGAGCAGTTCTTC,CASSPPSLSYNEQFF
TRBJ2-1,TRBD1,16,once,TRBV10-3,TGTGCCATCAGTGATTACCGACAGGGGCCCTCCAATGAGCAGTTCTTC,CAISDYRQGPSNEQFF
TRBJ1-3,TRBD1,17,NA,TRBV19,TGTGCCAGTAGTAGGGACAGGAGAACCGCCTCTGGAAACACCATATATTTT,CASSRDRRTASGNTIYF
TRBJ2-1,TRBD1,16,NA,TRBV7-9,TGTGCCAGCAGCTTAGCGGTCGCAGGGGGCAACAATGAGCAGTTCTTC,CASSLAVAGGNNEQFF
TRBJ2-7,NA,13,NA,TRBV30,TGTGCCTGGAGTGGAGGTTTCGGCCACGAGCAGTACTTC,CAWSGGFGHEQYF
TRBJ1-1,NA,14,NA,TRBV5-1,TGCGCCAGCAGCTTGGTGGGGGGAGTGACTGAAGCTTTCTTT,CASSLVGGVTEAFF
TRBJ1-1,NA,16,NA,TRBV5-1,TGCGCCAGCAGCTTGCGAACGTCAGGGGCGAACACTGAAGCTTTCTTT,CASSLRTSGANTEAFF
TRBJ2-7,NA,14,NA,TRBV6-6,TGTGCCAGCAGTTACGGCGGCAGCGCCTACGAGCAGTACTTC,CASSYGGSAYEQYF
TRBJ2-7,NA,14,NA,TRBV11-1,TGTGCCAGCAGCTTGGCAGGGGCCTCCCTACGGCAGTACTTC,CASSLAGASLRQYF
TRBJ2-1,TRBD1,15,NA,TRBV7-9,TGTGCCAGCAGCCTCCGGGACAGCTCCTACAATGAGCAGTTCTTC,CASSLRDSSYNEQFF
TRBJ2-3,NA,16,NA,TRBV11-3,TGTGCCAGCAGCTTAGGACCGGGAAACGGAGGGGATACGCAGTATTTT,CASSLGPGNGGDTQYF
TRBJ2-4,TRBD2,15,few,TRBV7-8,TGTGCCAGCAGCTTACCGACTAGCGGCAAAAACATTCAGTACTTC,CASSLPTSGKNIQYF
TRBJ2-1,NA,12,NA,TRBV7-2,TGTGCCAGCAGCCCTACTCCCGCAACGCAGTTCTTC,CASSPTPATQFF
TRBJ1-1,NA,16,NA,TRBV5-4,TGTGCCAGCAGCCGAGGGGGGGACGCGGGGGTCACTGAAGCTTTCTTT,CASSRGGDAGVTEAFF
TRBJ1-5,NA,12,NA,TRBV2,TGTGCCAGCACCACCGGGAAGCCGCCCCAGCATTTT,CASTTGKPPQHF
TRBJ2-1,TRBD2,19,NA,TRBV4-2,TGTGCCAGCAGCCAAGAAAGCCCCAGGGATATAGCGGGAATAAATGAGCAGTTCTTC,CASSQESPRDIAGINEQFF
TRBJ2-3,TRBD2,18,NA,TRBV5-1,TGCGCCAGCAGCCTTCGACTAGCGGGGGGGCTTAGCACAGATACGCAGTATTTT,CASSLRLAGGLSTDTQYF
TRBJ2-3,NA,14,few,TRBV7-3,TGTGCCAGCAGCTTAGAGGTCAACACAGATACGCAGTATTTT,CASSLEVNTDTQYF
TRBJ2-7,NA,10,NA,TRBV20-1,TGCAGTGCTCAATTTGACGAGCAGTACTTC,CSAQFDEQYF
TRBJ1-1,NA,17,NA,TRBV21-1,TGTGCCACCCCTGGAGAGACTGGAGATAGAAAGAACACTGAAGCTTTCTTT,CATPGETGDRKNTEAFF
TRBJ1-2,NA,15,once,TRBV7-8,TGTGCCAGCAGCCCCGGGTATTCGTCTAACTATGGCTACACCTTC,CASSPGYSSNYGYTF
TRBJ2-6,NA,14,NA,TRBV9,TGTGCCAGCAGCTCCCCGACTCGCCGAGGCGTCCTGACTTTC,CASSSPTRRGVLTF
TRBJ1-2,NA,15,NA,TRBV19,TGTGCCAGTAGCAATTATTTCCGAGCACCCTATGGCTACACCTTC,CASSNYFRAPYGYTF
TRBJ1-2,NA,15,NA,TRBV6-5,TGTGCCAGCAGCGCCGGGACTTTCGGTAACTATGGCTACACCTTC,CASSAGTFGNYGYTF
TRBJ2-2,TRBD1,17,NA,TRBV10-3,TGTGCCATCAGTGCCCCCGACAGGGGGTCCCCACCCGGGGAGCTGTTTTTT,CAISAPDRGSPPGELFF
TRBJ2-7,TRBD2,16,NA,TRBV5-4,TGTGCCAGCAGCTTGGGGGTAGCGGGAGTCGGCTACGAGCAGTACTTC,CASSLGVAGVGYEQYF
TRBJ2-1,TRBD2,15,once,TRBV10-1,TGCGCCAGCAGTGGAGGACTAGCGGGGTCCGATGAGCAGTTCTTC,CASSGGLAGSDEQFF
TRBJ2-3,TRBD2,16,NA,TRBV19,TGTGCCAGTAGTATTATGGGGACTAGGATCACAGATACGCAGTATTTT,CASSIMGTRITDTQYF
TRBJ1-4,NA,12,once,TRBV5-4,TGTGCCAGCAGCGACTGGGAGGGAAAACTGTTTTTT,CASSDWEGKLFF
TRBJ1-6,TRBD1,13,once,TRBV5-8,TGTGCCAGCAGCAGGGACAGAGATTCACCCCTCCACTTT,CASSRDRDSPLHF
TRBJ1-2,NA,14,NA,TRBV28,TGTGCCAGCAGTTTATTCACAGGGAATAATGGCTACACCTTC,CASSLFTGNNGYTF
TRBJ2-1,TRBD2,14,once,TRBV27,TGTGCCAGCAGGGGGACTAGCGTCGTCCATGAGCAGTTCTTC,CASRGTSVVHEQFF
TRBJ1-5,NA,16,NA,TRBV6-1,TGTGCCAGCAGGGAAGCGGGCCAGGCCCCTAATCAGCCCCAGCATTTT,CASREAGQAPNQPQHF
TRBJ2-7,NA,15,NA,TRBV5-4,TGTGCCAGCAGCTCGGAACTAGGATCCCCCTACGAGCAGTACTTC,CASSSELGSPYEQYF
TRBJ2-2,NA,16,once,TRBV11-1,TGTGCCAGCAGCTTAGGACAGGCCTTTTACACCGGGGAGCTGTTTTTT,CASSLGQAFYTGELFF
TRBJ1-3,NA,15,NA,TRBV6-6,TGTGCCAGCAGAACGCCCACTGCCCCTGGAAACACCATATATTTT,CASRTPTAPGNTIYF
TRBJ1-1,NA,12,NA,TRBV28,TGTGCCAGCAGTACAGCGAACACTGAAGCTTTCTTT,CASSTANTEAFF
TRBJ2-5,TRBD2,15,NA,TRBV11-2,TGTGCCAGCAGCCCCCGGATCGGGAGGGGAGAGACCCAGTACTTC,CASSPRIGRGETQYF
TRBJ1-2,NA,15,once,TRBV7-9,TGTGCCAGCAGCGCTTCCTCGGGGGCTAACTATGGCTACACCTTC,CASSASSGANYGYTF
TRBJ1-2,NA,12,NA,TRBV5-6,TGTGCCAGCAGCTTGCTACAGAATGGCTACACCTTC,CASSLLQNGYTF
TRBJ1-3,NA,14,NA,TRBV6-1,TGTGCCAGCAAGGACGGACAGACTCTCGGCACCATATATTTT,CASKDGQTLGTIYF